Included here is one T cell receptor beta chain sequence, with context. This entry belongs to a study of blood T cell repertoires in COVID-19. The wider study: Specimens from acute and convalescent COVID-19 originated in the United States, Italy and Spain. Sources were T cells, B-cell-depleted T cells, or PBMCs; the material itself was cDNA or gDNA.

The ends lost 4 bases at V and 1 base at J; junction bases unmatched: 4. This CDR3 spans 15 amino acids. Germline V CDR1 and CDR2: SGHRS, YFSETQ. Original handling: The assay estimated nucleated cells by amplifying reference gene primers. The protocol was immunoSEQ multiplex PCR, while the TCRdb copy is restricted to in-frame clones and leaves out a portion. Clone size and the V and J calls come from that table; the DNA yielded D and trimming. Counted here are some 250,000 clones, 80% to 85% occurring once; the ten biggest clones make up 4.2%. The V call is TRBV5-1, the J call TRBJ1-1; 10 positions match TRBD1. The clonotype was recovered from a man between 60 and 75 years old with acute or convalescent COVID-19. The specimen was peripheral blood. CDR3 sequence reads: CASSPRDRGNTEAFF. CDR3 in DNA: TGCGCCAGCAGCCCGAGGGACAGGGGGAACACTGAAGCTTTCTTT.